This entry features one T cell receptor (beta chain) sequence. This entry belongs to a study of blood T cell repertoires in COVID-19. Study as a whole: From T cells, B-cell-depleted T cells, or PBMCs came the material, which was cDNA or gDNA.

In the study's own analysis: Counts of nucleated cells, estimated from reference gene primer amplification, were obtained. The assay was immunoSEQ multiplex PCR, and TCRdb's table has in-frame clones only and misses some. That table gives V, J and clone size, and the DNA gave D and trimming. Here the sample spans approximately 130,000 clones, around three quarters being singletons. Sequenced input: peripheral blood. The TCR was taken from a human donor in a cohort sampled during active COVID-19.

The CDR3: CASIPLAGGHNEQFF. In DNA, the CDR3 is TGTGCCAGCATCCCACTAGCGGGGGGACACAATGAGCAGTTCTTC. The chain carries TRBV6-5 and TRBJ2-1, with 12 bases matching TRBD2. Germline V CDR1 and CDR2: MNHEY, SVGAGI. The V segment lost 7 bases and the J segment 5 bases; nucleotides outside the gene matches: 6. The CDR3 runs 15 residues.